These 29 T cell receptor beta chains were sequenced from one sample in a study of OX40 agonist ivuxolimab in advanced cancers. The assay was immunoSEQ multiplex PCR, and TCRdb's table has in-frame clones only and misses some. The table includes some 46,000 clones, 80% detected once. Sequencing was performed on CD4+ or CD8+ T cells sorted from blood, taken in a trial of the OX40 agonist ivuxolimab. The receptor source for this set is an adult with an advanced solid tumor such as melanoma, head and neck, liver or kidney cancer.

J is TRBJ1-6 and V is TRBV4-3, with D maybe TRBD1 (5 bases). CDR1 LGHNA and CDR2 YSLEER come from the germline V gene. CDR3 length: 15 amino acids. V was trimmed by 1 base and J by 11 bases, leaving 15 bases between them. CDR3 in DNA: TGCGCCAGCAGCCAAGCGAACAGGAGAGGGGCACCCCTCCACTTT. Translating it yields CASSQANRRGAPLHF.

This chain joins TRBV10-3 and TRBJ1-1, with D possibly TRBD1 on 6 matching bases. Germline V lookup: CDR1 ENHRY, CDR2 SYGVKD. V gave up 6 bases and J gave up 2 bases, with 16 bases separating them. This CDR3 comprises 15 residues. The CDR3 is CAIRPTGTINTEAFF. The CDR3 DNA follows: TGTGCCATCAGACCAACCGGGACAATTAACACTGAAGCTTTCTTT.

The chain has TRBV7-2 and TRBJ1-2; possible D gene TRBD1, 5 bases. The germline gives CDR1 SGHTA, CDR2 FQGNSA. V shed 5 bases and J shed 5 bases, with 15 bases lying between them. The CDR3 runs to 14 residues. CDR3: CASSPNQGGYGYTF. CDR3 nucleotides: TGTGCCAGCAGCCCTAACCAGGGAGGATATGGCTACACCTTC.

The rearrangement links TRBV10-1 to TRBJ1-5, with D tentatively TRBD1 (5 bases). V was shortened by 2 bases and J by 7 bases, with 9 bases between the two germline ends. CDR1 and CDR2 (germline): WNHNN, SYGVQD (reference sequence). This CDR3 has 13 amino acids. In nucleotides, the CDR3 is TGCGCCAGCAGTGAGGGGGGGACCCAGCCCCAGCATTTT. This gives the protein CASSEGGTQPQHF.

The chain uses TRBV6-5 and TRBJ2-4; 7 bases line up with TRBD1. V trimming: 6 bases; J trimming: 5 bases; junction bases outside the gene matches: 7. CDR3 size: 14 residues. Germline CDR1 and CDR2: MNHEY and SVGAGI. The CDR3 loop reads CASSPDRVQNIQYF. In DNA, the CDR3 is TGTGCCAGCAGCCCCGACAGGGTACAAAACATTCAGTACTTC.

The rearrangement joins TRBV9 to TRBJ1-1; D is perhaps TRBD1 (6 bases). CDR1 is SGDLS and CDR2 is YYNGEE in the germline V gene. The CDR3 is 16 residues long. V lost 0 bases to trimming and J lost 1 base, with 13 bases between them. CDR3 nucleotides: TGTGCCAGCAGCGTAGATACAGGGAGAGGGAACACTGAAGCTTTCTTT. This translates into CASSVDTGRGNTEAFF.

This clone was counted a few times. CDR3 in DNA: TGCGCCAGCAGTCCACTAGCGGGGGGGCCAGGAGATACGCAGTATTTT. This codes for CASSPLAGGPGDTQYF. The rearrangement uses TRBV5-1 and TRBJ2-3; 13 bases map to TRBD2. Germline CDR1 and CDR2: SGHRS and YFSETQ. The CDR3 sequence is 16 residues long. Trimming took 5 bases from V and 5 from J; bases not matched to a gene: 8.

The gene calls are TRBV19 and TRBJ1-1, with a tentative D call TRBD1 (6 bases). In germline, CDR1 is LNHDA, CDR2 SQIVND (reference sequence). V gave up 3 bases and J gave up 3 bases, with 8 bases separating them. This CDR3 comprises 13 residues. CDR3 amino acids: CASSIQGYTEAFF. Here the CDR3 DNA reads TGTGCCAGTAGTATCCAGGGGTACACTGAAGCTTTCTTT.

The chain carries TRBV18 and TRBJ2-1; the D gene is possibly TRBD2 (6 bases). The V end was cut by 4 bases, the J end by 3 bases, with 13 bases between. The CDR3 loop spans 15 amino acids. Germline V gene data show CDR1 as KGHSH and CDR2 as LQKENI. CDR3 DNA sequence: TGTGCCAGCTCACAGTCCGGGGGTGACTACAATGAGCAGTTCTTC. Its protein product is CASSQSGGDYNEQFF. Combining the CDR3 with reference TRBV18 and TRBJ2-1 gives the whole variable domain NAGVMQNPRHLVRRRGQEARLRCSPMKGHSHVYWYRQLPEEGLKFMVYLQKENIIDESGMPKERFSAEFPKEGPSILRIQQVVRGDSAAYFCASSQSGGDYNEQFFGPGTRLTVL.

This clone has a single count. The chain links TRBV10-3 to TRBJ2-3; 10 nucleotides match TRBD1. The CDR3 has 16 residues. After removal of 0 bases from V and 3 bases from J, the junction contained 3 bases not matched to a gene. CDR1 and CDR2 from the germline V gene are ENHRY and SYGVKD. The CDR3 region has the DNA TGTGCCATCAGTGAGTCGTGGACAGGGGGAACAGATACGCAGTATTTT. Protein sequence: CAISESWTGGTDTQYF.

This CDR3 reads CASSYSAGENTEAFF. The CDR3 DNA sequence: TGTGCCAGCAGTTACTCGGCCGGAGAGAACACTGAAGCTTTCTTT. The chain uses TRBV6-5 and TRBJ1-1, with D unclear. CDR3 length: 15 residues. Germline V gene lookup returns CDR1 MNHEY and CDR2 SVGAGI. V lost 0 bases, J lost 1 base, and 9 bases lay in between.

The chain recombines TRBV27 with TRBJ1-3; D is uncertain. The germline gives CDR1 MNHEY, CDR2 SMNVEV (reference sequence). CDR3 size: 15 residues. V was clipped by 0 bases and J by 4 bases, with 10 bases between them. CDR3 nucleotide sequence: TGTGCCAGCAGTTTATCTTGGGCTGGAGGAAACACCATATATTTT. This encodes CASSLSWAGGNTIYF.

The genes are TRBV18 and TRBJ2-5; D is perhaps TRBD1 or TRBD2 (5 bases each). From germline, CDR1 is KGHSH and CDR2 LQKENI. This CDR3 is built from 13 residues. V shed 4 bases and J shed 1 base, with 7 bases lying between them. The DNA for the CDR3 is TGTGCCAGCTCACGAGGGACCCAAGAGACCCAGTACTTC. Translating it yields CASSRGTQETQYF.

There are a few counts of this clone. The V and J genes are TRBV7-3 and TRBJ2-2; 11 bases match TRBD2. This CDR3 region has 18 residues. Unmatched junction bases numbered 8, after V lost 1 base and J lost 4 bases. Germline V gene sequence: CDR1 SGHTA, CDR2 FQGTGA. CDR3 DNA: TGTGCCAGCAGCTTAAACTCAGCACTAGCGGGAGCCACCGGGGAGCTGTTTTTT. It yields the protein CASSLNSALAGATGELFF.

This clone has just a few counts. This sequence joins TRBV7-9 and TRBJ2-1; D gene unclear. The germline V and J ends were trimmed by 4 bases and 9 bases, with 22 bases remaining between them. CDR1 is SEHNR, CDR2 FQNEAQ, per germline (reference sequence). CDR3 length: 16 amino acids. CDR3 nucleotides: TGTGCCAGCAGCTACGTCCCGGGCCTCGGAGACGTTGAGCAGTTCTTC. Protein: CASSYVPGLGDVEQFF.

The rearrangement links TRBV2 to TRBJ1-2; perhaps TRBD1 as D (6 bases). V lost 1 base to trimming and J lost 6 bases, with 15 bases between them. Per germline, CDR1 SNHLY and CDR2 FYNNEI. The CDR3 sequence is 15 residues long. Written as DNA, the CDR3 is TGTGCCAGCAGTGAAGTCCCAGGCGGGGGCGATGGCTACACCTTC. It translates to CASSEVPGGGDGYTF. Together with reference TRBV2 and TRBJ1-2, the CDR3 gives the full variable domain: EPEVTQTPSHQVTQMGQEVILRCVPISNHLYFYWYRQILGQKVEFLVSFYNNEISEKSEIFDDQFSVERPDGSNFTLKIRSTKLEDSAMYFCASSEVPGGGDGYTFGSGTRLTVV.

The CDR3 spells CASSYRPDQPQHF. The CDR3 bases are TGCGCCAGCAGCTACAGGCCTGATCAGCCCCAGCATTTT. The chain recombines TRBV5-1 with TRBJ1-5, with D possibly matching TRBD1 (5 bases). Germline lookup yields CDR1 SGHRS and CDR2 YFSETQ. This CDR3 is built from 13 residues. The V end was cut by 3 bases, the J end by 5 bases, with 9 bases between.

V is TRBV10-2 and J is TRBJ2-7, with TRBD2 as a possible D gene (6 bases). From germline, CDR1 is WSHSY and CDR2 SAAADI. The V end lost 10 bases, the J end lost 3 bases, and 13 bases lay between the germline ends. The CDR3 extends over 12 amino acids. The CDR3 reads CATRSGFYEQYF. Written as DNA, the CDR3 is TGCGCCACCAGGAGCGGGTTCTACGAGCAGTACTTC.

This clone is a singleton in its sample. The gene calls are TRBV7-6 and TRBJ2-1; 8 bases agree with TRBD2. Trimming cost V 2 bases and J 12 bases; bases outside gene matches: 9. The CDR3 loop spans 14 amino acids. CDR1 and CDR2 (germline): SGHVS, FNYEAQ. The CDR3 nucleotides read TGTGCCAGCAGCTTAACCGGGGGGGCCGATTGGCAGTTCTTC. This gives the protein CASSLTGGADWQFF.

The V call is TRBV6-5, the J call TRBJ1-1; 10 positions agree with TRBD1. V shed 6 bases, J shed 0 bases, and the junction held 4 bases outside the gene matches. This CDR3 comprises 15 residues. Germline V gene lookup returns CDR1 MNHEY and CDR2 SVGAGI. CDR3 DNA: TGTGCCAGCAGCTGGACAGGGGGGATGAACACTGAAGCTTTCTTT. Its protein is CASSWTGGMNTEAFF.

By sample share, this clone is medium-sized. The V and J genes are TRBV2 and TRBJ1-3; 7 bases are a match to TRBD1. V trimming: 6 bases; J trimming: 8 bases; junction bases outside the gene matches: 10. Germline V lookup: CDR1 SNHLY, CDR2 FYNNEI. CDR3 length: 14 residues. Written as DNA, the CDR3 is TGTGCCAGCAGGGAACACTCTACAGGGGACACCATATATTTT. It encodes CASREHSTGDTIYF.

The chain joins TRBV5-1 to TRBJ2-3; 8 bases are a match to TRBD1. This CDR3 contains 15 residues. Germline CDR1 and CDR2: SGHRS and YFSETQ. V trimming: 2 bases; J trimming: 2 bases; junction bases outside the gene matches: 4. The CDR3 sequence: CASSFRDRNTDTQYF. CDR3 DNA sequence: TGCGCCAGCAGCTTTCGGGACAGGAACACAGATACGCAGTATTTT.

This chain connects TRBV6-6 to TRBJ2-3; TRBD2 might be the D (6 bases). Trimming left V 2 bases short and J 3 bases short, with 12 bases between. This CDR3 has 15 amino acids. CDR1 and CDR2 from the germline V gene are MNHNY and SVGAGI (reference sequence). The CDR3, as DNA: TGTGCCAGCAGTTACACCGGGAGTTCAACAGATACGCAGTATTTT. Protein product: CASSYTGSSTDTQYF.

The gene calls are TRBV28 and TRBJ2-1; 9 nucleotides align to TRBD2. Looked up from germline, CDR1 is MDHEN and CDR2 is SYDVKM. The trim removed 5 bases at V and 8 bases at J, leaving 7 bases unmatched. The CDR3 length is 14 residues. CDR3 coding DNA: TGTGCCAGCAGTCTCAGCGGGAGGCTCCATGAGCAGTTCTTC. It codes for CASSLSGRLHEQFF.

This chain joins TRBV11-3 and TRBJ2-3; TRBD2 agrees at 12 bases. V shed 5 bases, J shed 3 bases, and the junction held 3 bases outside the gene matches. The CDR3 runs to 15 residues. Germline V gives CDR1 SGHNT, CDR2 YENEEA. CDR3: CASSGGTSGTDTQYF. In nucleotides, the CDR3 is TGTGCCAGCAGCGGGGGGACTAGCGGGACAGATACGCAGTATTTT.

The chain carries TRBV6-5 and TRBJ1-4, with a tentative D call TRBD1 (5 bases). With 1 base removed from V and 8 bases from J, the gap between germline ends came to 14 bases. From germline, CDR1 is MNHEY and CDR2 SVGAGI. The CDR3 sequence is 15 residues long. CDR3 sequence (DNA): TGTGCCAGCAGTTACTTTTCCAGGGCCGAAGAAAAACTGTTTTTT. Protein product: CASSYFSRAEEKLFF.

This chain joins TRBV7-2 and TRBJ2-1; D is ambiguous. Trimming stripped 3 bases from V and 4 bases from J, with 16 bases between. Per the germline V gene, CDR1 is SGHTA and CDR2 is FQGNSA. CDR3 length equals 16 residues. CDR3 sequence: CASSFHTAPLYNEQFF. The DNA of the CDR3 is TGTGCCAGCAGCTTCCATACGGCTCCCCTATACAATGAGCAGTTCTTC.

CDR3 DNA: TGTGCCAGCAGGCCTCCGGGACAGGGATCCACCGGGGAGCTGTTTTTT. Its protein product is CASRPPGQGSTGELFF. The chain recombines TRBV7-9 with TRBJ2-2, with TRBD1 matching 9 bases. The V and J ends lost 6 bases and 4 bases, in that order; junction bases with no gene match: 9. CDR1 and CDR2 (germline): SEHNR, FQNEAQ (reference sequence). This CDR3 contains 16 residues.

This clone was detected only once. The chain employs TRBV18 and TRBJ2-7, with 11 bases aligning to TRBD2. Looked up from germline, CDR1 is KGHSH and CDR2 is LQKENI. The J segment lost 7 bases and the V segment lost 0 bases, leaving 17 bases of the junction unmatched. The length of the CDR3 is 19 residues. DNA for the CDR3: TGTGCCAGCTCACCACCGAGGACTAGCGGGCCCCAGAGGAATAGAGAGCAGTACTTC. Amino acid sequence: CASSPPRTSGPQRNREQYF. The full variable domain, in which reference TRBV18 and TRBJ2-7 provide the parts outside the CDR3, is NAGVMQNPRHLVRRRGQEARLRCSPMKGHSHVYWYRQLPEEGLKFMVYLQKENIIDESGMPKERFSAEFPKEGPSILRIQQVVRGDSAAYFCASSPPRTSGPQRNREQYFGPGTRLTVT.